The entry below describes one T cell receptor beta chain. A multiplex PCR was run with 60 Vbeta primers and 13 Jbeta primers. Assay: immunoSEQ multiplex PCR; the TCRdb copy retains only in-frame clones and omits some. The sample consists of about 120,000 clones, around 79% of them appearing once. This record belongs to a study of cytomegalovirus exposure and HLA in healthy donors. This TCR derives from a woman in her 40s in good health and CMV-seronegative. The sequenced sample was PBMCs.

The CDR3 bases are TGTGCTAGTGGCTGGGGGGGGGCCCCGCAAGAGACCCAGTACTTC. It translates to CASGWGGAPQETQYF. The chain couples TRBV12-5 to TRBJ2-5, with D possibly matching TRBD2 (7 bases). The CDR3 contains 15 residues. Looked up from germline, CDR1 is LGHNT and CDR2 is FRNRAP. V shed 6 bases and J shed 2 bases, with 16 bases lying between them.